The TCR beta chain under discussion was sequenced for a study of cytomegalovirus exposure and HLA in healthy donors. Study-level background: Of around 400 genotyped donors, 81% grouped in the Caucasian-associated ancestry cluster.

The CDR3 length is 14 residues. Germline assignment: CDR1 ENHRY and CDR2 SYGVKD. The V gene end was trimmed by 8 bases and the J gene end by 1 base; junction bases not matched to a gene: 6. The PCR had 60 Vbeta and 13 Jbeta primers. Generated by immunoSEQ multiplex PCR, the TCRdb table keeps only in-frame clones and is missing some. The sample totals approximately 96,000 clones. The origin of this receptor is a girl aged 10 to 17 in good health and CMV-seropositive. This sequence joins TRBV10-3 and TRBJ2-5, with 8 positions matching TRBD2. What was sequenced was PBMCs. This chain's CDR3 is CAIDAGGVQETQYF. The CDR3 region has the DNA TGTGCCATCGACGCGGGGGGCGTCCAAGAGACCCAGTACTTC.